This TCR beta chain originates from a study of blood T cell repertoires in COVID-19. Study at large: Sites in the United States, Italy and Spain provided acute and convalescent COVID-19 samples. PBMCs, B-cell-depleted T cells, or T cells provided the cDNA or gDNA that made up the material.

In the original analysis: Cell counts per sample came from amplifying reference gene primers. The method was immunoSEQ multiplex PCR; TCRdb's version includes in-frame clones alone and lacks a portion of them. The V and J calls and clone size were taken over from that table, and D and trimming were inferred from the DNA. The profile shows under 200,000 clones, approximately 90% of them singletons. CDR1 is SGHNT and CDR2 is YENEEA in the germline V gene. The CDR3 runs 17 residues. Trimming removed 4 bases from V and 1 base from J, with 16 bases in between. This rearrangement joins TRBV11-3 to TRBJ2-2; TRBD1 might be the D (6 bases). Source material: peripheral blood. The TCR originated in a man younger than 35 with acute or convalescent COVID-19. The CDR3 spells CASSSRTDRMNTGELFF. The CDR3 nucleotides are TGTGCCAGCAGCTCCCGTACCGACAGGATGAACACCGGGGAGCTGTTTTTT. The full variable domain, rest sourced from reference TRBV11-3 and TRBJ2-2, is EAGVVQSPRYKIIEKKQPVAFWCNPISGHNTLYWYLQNLGQGPELLIRYENEEAVDDSQLPKDRFSAERLKGVDSTLKIQPAELGDSAVYLCASSSRTDRMNTGELFFGEGSRLTVL.